Given below is one T cell receptor beta chain in context. Its antigen is not identified. The record originates from a study of T cells in Graves' hyperthyroidism and ophthalmopathy. Whole-study context: Blood was drawn when the patient was first diagnosed and still untreated. Study results and limitations: Ophthalmopathy, as predicted by the model, came a median about seven months after the prediction.

With V trimmed by 5 bases and J by 3 bases, 11 bases remained unmatched. Germline V gives CDR1 LNHDA, CDR2 SQIVND (reference sequence). The CDR3 has 17 residues. Amplified TCR beta CDR3 regions derived from RNA transcripts. TCR CDR3 regions were first amplified by RT-PCR with HTBI primers. TCRdb fed the multiplex PCR reads into MiXCR, producing one record per CDR3 protein. Among a few hundred thousand distinct CDR3 sequences listed, about 15% were seen once. Clinical symptoms, serum thyroxine and TRAb, thyroid ultrasound and orbital computed tomography together formed the diagnostic basis. Sequenced input: blood. This TCR was recovered from a woman younger than 45 with Graves' hyperthyroidism. The chain uses TRBV19 and TRBJ2-1; the match to TRBD2 covers 9 bases. CDR3 sequence (DNA): TGTGCCAGTAGTTCCCTTCTTAGCGGGAGAGGCTACAATGAGCAGTTCTTC. Its protein product is CASSSLLSGRGYNEQFF.